This T cell receptor beta chain was found in a study of blood T cells in healthy people across ages. General study findings and limits: Conclusively comparing naive with antigen-experienced cells was impossible with unsorted PBMCs. TCR beta diversity tracked closely with naive T cell percentage.

This clonotype was detected a few times. The antigen is not known. Then a second PCR, running about 6 to 12 cycles, was carried out with a sample-barcoded 5' primer and a J-beta primer mix. MiXCR was run by TCRdb on the 5' RACE reads, yielding one entry per CDR3 protein. The sample lists fewer than 2 million distinct CDR3 sequences; more than 35% were seen once. Germline CDR1 reads MGHRA; CDR2 reads YSYEKL. The CDR3 covers 17 residues. V gave up 2 bases and J gave up 4 bases; unmatched junction bases: 11. The specimen sequenced was blood. The rearrangement links TRBV4-1 to TRBJ2-3, with 8 bases aligning to TRBD2. The clonotype comes from a human donor in good health. As DNA, the CDR3 is TGCGCCAGCAGCCAACCCGGGACTAGGGTTGGGCCAGATACGCAGTATTTT. It is translated as CASSQPGTRVGPDTQYF.